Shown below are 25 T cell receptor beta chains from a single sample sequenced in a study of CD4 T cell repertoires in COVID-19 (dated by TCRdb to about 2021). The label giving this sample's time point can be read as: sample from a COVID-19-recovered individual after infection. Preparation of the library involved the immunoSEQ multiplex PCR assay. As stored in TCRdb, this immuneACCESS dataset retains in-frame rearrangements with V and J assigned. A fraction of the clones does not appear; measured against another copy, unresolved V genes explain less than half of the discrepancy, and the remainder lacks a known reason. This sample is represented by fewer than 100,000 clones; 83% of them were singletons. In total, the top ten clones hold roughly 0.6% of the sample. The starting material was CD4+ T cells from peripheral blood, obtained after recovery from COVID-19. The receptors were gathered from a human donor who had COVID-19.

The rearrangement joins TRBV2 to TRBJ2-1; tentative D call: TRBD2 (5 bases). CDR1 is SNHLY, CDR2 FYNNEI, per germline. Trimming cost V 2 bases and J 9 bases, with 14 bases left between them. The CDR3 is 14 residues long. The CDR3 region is CASSESTSWSEQFF. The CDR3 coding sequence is TGTGCCAGCAGTGAAAGTACTAGTTGGAGTGAGCAGTTCTTC.

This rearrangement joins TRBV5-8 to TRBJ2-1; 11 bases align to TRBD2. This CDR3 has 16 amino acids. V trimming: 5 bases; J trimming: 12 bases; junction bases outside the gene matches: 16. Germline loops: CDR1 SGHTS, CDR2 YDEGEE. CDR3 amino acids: CASSRRLGLADFGQFF. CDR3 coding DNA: TGTGCCAGCAGTCGGAGACTGGGACTAGCGGATTTTGGGCAGTTCTTC.

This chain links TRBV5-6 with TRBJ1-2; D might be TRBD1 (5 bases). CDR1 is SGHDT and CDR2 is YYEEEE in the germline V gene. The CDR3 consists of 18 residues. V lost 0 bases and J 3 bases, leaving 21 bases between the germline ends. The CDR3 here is CASSLEFSLRRGDYGYTF. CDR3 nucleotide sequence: TGTGCCAGCAGCTTGGAGTTTTCCCTACGTAGGGGTGACTATGGCTACACCTTC.

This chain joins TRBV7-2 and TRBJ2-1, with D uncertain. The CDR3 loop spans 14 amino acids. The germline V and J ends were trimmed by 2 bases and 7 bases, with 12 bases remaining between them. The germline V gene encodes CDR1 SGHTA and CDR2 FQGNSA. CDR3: CASSLYGPGNEQFF. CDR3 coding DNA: TGTGCCAGCAGCTTATACGGCCCAGGTAATGAGCAGTTCTTC. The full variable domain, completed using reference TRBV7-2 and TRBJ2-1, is GAGVSQSPSNKVTEKGKDVELRCDPISGHTALYWYRQSLGQGLEFLIYFQGNSAPDKSGLPSDRFSAERTGGSVSTLTIQRTQQEDSAVYLCASSLYGPGNEQFFGPGTRLTVL.

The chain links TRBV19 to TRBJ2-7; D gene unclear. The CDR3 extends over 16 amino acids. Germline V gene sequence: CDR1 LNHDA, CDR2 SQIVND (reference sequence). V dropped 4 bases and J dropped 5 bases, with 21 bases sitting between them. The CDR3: CASSTPIGQIKNEQYF. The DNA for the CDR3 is TGTGCCAGTAGTACTCCGATTGGGCAAATAAAAAACGAGCAGTACTTC.

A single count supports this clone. Here the CDR3 DNA reads TGCGCCAGCAGCAGACATACGGGGACTAGCGGGAGTGGGGAGCAGTACTTC. Amino acids: CASSRHTGTSGSGEQYF. The chain links TRBV5-1 to TRBJ2-7; 14 nucleotides align to TRBD2. Per the germline V gene, CDR1 is SGHRS and CDR2 is YFSETQ. V lost 4 bases and J lost 7; bases outside the gene matches: 13. This CDR3 has 17 residues.

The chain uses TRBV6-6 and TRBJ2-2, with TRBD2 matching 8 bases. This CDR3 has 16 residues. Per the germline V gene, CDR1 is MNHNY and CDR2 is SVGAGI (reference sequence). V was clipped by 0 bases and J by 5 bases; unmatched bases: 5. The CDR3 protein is CASSYSAGGRTGELFF. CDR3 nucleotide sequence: TGTGCCAGCAGTTACTCCGCGGGGGGCCGAACCGGGGAGCTGTTTTTT.

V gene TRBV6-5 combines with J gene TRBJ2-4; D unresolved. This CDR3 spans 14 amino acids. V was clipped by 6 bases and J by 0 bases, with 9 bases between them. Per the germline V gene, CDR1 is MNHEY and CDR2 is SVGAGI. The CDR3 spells CASSHPPAKNIQYF. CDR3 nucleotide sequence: TGTGCCAGCAGCCACCCCCCAGCCAAAAACATTCAGTACTTC.

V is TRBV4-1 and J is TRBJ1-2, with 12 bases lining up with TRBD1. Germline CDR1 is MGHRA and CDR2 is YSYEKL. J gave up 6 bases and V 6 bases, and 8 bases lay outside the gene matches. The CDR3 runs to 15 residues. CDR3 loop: CASRSGDRGPDGYTF. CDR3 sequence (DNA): TGCGCCAGCAGAAGCGGGGACAGGGGGCCTGATGGCTACACCTTC.

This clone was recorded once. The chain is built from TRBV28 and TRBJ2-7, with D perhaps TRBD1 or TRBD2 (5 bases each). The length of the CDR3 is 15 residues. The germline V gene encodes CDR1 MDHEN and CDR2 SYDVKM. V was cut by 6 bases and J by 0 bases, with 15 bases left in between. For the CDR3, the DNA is TGTGCCAGCAGAGTCGGGGCAGGGAACTCCTACGAGCAGTACTTC. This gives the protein CASRVGAGNSYEQYF.

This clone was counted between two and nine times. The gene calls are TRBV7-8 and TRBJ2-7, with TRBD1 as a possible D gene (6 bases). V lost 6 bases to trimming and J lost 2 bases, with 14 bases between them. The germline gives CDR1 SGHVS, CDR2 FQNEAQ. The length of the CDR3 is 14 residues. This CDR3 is CASSDRLITYEQYF. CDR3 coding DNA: TGTGCCAGCAGTGACAGGCTCATTACCTACGAGCAGTACTTC. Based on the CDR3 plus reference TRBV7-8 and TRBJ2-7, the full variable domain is GAGVSQSPRYKVAKRGQDVALRCDPISGHVSLFWYQQALGQGPEFLTYFQNEAQLDKSGLPSDRFFAERPEGSVSTLKIQRTQQEDSAVYLCASSDRLITYEQYFGPGTRLTVT.

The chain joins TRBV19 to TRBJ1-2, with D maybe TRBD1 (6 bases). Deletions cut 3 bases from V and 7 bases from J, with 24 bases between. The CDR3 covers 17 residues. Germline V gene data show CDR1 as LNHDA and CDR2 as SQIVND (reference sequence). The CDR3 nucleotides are TGTGCCAGTAGTATGAACCGGGACACCTCCGAGCGTGGTGGCTACACCTTC. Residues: CASSMNRDTSERGGYTF.

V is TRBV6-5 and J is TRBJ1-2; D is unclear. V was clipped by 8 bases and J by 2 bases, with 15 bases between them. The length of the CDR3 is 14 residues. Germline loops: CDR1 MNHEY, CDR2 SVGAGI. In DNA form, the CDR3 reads TGTGCCAGCCGATACTCGGACTTGAACTATGGCTACACCTTC. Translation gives CASRYSDLNYGYTF.

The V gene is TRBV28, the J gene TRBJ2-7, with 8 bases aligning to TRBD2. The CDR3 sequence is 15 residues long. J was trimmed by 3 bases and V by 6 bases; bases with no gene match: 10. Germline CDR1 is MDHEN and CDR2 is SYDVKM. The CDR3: CASRMVGGGFYEQYF. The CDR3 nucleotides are TGTGCCAGCAGGATGGTCGGGGGGGGTTTCTACGAGCAGTACTTC. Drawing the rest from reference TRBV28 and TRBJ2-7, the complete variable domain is DVKVTQSSRYLVKRTGEKVFLECVQDMDHENMFWYRQDPGLGLRLIYFSYDVKMKEKGDIPEGYSVSREKKERFSLILESASTNQTSMYLCASRMVGGGFYEQYFGPGTRLTVT.

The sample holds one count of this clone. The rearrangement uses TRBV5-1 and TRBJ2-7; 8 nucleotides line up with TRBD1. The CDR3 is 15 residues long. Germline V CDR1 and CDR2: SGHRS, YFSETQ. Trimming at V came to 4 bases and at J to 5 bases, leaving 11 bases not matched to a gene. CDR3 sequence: CASSPPGGGIDEQYF. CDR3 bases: TGCGCCAGCAGCCCCCCAGGGGGCGGCATCGACGAGCAGTACTTC.

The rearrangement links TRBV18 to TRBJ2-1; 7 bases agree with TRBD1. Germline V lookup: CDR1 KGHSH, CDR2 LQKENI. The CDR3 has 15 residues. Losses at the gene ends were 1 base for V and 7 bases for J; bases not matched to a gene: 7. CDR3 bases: TGTGCCAGCTCACCACAGGGGGCCTCGGGTAATGAGCAGTTCTTC. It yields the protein CASSPQGASGNEQFF.

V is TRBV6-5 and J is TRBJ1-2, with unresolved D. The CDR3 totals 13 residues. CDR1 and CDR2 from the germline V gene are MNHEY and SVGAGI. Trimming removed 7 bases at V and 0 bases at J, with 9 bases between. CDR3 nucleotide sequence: TGTGCCAGCAATCCAGGTGCTAACTATGGCTACACCTTC. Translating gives CASNPGANYGYTF.

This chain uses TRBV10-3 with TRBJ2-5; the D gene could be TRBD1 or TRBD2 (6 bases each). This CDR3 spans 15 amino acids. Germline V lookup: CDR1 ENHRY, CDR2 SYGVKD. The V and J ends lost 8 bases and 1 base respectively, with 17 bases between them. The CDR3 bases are TGTGCCATCGGCAGGGGCGGGGTAGGCCAAGAGACCCAGTACTTC. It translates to CAIGRGGVGQETQYF.

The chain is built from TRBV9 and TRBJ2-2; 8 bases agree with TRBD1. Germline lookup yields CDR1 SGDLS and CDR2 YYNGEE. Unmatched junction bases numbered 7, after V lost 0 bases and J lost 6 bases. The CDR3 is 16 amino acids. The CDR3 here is CASSVAPGGEAGELFF. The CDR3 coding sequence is TGTGCCAGCAGCGTAGCTCCAGGGGGCGAGGCCGGGGAGCTGTTTTTT.

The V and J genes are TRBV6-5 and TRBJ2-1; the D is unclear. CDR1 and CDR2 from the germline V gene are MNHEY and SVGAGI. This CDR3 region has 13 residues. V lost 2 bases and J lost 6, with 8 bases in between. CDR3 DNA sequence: TGTGCCAGCAGTTACGGCCACCCCAATGAGCAGTTCTTC. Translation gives CASSYGHPNEQFF.

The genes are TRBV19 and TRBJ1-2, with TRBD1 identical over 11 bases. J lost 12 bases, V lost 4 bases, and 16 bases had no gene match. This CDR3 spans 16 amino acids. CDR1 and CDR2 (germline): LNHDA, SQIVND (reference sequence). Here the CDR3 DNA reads TGTGCCAGTAGTACCATTATAGGACAGGGGGCTGGAGGCCACACCTTC. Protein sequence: CASSTIIGQGAGGHTF.

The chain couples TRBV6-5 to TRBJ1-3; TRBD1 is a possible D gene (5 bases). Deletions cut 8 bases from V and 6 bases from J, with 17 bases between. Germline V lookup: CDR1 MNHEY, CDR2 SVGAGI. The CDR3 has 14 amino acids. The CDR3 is CASRTNRRLNTIYF. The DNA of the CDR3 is TGTGCCAGCCGGACTAACAGGCGTCTAAACACCATATATTTT.

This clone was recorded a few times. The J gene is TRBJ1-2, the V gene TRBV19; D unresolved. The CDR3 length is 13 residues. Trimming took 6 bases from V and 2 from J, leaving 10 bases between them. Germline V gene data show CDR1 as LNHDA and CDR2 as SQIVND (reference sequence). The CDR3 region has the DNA TGTGCCAGTAGCTTGGGCTCCAACTATGGCTACACCTTC. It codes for CASSLGSNYGYTF.

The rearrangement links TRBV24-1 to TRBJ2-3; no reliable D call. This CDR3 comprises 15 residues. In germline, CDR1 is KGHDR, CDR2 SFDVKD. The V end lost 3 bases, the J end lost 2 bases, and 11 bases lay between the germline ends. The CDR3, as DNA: TGTGCCACCAGTGATGGGGTCTACTCCACAGATACGCAGTATTTT. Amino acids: CATSDGVYSTDTQYF.

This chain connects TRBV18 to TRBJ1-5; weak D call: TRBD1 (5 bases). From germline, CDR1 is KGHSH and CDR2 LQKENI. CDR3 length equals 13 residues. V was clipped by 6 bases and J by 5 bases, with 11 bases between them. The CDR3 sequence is CASSYQGDQPQHF. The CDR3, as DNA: TGTGCCAGCTCGTACCAGGGCGATCAGCCCCAGCATTTT.